The clone carrying this T cell receptor beta chain has just one count. This specimen belongs to a study of blood T cell repertoires in COVID-19. Produced via immunoSEQ multiplex PCR; TCRdb's table is partial and in-frame only. The data hold 150,000 to 200,000 clones, with about 74% observed a single time. The receptor's source is a woman of 80 years or more with acute or convalescent COVID-19. The sample consisted of peripheral blood.

For the CDR3, the DNA is TGTGCCAGCACTCGGGACTATTCCTACAATGAGCAGTTCTTC. As protein: CASTRDYSYNEQFF. The chain couples TRBV27 to TRBJ2-1, with 7 bases identical to TRBD2. The CDR3 has 14 residues. Looked up from germline, CDR1 is MNHEY and CDR2 is SMNVEV (reference sequence). V trimming: 7 bases; J trimming: 1 base; junction bases outside the gene matches: 4.